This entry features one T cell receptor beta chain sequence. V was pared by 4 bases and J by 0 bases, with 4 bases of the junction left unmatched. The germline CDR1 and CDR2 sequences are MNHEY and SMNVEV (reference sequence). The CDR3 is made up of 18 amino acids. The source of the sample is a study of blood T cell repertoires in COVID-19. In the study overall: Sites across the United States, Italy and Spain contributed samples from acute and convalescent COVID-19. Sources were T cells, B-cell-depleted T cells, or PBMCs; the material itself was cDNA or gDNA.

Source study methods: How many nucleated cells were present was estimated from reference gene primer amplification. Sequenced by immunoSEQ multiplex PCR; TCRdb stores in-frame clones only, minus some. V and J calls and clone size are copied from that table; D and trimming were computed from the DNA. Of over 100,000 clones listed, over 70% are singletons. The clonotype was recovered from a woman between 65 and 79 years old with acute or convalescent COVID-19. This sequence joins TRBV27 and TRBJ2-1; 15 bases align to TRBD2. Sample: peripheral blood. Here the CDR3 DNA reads TGTGCCAGCAGTTCCTGGACTAGCGGGAGGGCCTCCTACAATGAGCAGTTCTTC. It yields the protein CASSSWTSGRASYNEQFF.